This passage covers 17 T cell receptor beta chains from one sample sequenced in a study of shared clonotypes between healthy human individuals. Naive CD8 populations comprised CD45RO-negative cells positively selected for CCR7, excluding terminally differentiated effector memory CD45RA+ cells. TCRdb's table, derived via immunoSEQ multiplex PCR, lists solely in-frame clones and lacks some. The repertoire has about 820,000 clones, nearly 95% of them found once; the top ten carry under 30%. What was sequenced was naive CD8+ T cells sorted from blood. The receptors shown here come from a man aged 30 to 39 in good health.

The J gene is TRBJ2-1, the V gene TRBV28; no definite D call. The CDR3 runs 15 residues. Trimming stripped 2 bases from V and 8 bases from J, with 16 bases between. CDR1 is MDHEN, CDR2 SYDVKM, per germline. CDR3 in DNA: TGTGCCAGCAGTTTAGAGAGGACCGTAGAGGATGAGCAGTTCTTC. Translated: CASSLERTVEDEQFF.

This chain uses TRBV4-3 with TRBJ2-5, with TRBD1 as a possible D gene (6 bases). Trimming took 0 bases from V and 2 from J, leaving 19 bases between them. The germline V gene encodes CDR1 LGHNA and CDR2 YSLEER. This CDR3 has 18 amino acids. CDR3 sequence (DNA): TGCGCCAGCAGCCAAGATACATGGACAGTGGGCCTACAAGAGACCCAGTACTTC. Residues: CASSQDTWTVGLQETQYF.

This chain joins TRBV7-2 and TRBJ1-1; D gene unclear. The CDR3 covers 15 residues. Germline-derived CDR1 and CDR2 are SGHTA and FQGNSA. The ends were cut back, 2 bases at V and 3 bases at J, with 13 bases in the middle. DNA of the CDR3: TGTGCCAGCAGCTTACGTCGGAGACGGGACACTGAAGCTTTCTTT. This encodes CASSLRRRRDTEAFF. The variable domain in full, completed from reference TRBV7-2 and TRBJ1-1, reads GAGVSQSPSNKVTEKGKDVELRCDPISGHTALYWYRQSLGQGLEFLIYFQGNSAPDKSGLPSDRFSAERTGGSVSTLTIQRTQQEDSAVYLCASSLRRRRDTEAFFGQGTRLTVV.

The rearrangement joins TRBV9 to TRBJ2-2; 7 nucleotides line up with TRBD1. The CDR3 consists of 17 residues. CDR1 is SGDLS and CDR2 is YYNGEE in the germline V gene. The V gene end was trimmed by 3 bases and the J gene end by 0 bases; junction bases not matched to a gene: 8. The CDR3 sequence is CASSESGQSANTGELFF. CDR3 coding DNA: TGTGCCAGCAGCGAATCGGGACAGTCCGCGAACACCGGGGAGCTGTTTTTT. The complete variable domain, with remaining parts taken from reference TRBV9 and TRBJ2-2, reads DSGVTQTPKHLITATGQRVTLRCSPRSGDLSVYWYQQSLDQGLQFLIQYYNGEERAKGNILERFSAQQFPDLHSELNLSSLELGDSALYFCASSESGQSANTGELFFGEGSRLTVL.

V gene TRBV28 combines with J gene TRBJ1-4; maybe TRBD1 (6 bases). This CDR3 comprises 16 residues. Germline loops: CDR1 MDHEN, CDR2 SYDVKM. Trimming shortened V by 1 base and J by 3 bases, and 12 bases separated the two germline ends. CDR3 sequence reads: CASSLYREEANEKLFF. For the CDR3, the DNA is TGTGCCAGCAGTTTATACAGGGAAGAGGCTAATGAAAAACTGTTTTTT.

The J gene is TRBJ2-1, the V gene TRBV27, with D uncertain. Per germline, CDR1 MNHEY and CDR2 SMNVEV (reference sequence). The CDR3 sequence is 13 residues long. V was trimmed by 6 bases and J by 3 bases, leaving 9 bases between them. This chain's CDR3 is CASSRINYNEQFF. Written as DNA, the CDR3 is TGTGCCAGCAGCCGGATTAACTACAATGAGCAGTTCTTC.

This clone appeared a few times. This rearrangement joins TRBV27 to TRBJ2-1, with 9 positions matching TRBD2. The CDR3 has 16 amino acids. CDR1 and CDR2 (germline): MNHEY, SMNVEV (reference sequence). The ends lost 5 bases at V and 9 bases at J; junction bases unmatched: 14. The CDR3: CASSPQRTSVGGEQFF. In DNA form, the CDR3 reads TGTGCCAGCAGTCCGCAGCGGACTAGCGTGGGGGGTGAGCAGTTCTTC.

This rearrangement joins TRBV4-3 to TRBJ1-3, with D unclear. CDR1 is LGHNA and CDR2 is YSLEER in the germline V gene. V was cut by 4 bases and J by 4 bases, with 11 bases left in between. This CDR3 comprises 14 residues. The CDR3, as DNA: TGCGCCAGCAGCCTTTCACCTGCCGGAAACACCATATATTTT. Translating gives CASSLSPAGNTIYF.

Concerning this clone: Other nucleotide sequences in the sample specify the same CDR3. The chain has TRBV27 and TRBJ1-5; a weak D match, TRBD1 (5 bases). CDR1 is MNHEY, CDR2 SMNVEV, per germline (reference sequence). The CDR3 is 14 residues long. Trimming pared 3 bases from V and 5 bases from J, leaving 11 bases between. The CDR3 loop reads CASSFSGGDQPQHF. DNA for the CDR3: TGTGCCAGCAGTTTCAGTGGGGGGGATCAGCCCCAGCATTTT.

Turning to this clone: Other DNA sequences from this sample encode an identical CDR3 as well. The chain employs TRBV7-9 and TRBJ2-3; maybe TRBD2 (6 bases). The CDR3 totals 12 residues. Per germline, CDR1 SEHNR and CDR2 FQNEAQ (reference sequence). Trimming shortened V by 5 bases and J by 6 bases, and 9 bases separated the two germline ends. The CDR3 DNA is TGTGCCAGCAGCCGGAGCGGGGATACGCAGTATTTT. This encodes CASSRSGDTQYF.

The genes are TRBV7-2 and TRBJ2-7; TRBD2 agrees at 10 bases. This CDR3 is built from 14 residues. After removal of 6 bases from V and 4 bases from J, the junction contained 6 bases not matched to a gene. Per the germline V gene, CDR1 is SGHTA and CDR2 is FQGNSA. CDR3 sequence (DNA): TGTGCCAGCAGTCCTAGCGGGAGACGATACGAGCAGTACTTC. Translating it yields CASSPSGRRYEQYF.

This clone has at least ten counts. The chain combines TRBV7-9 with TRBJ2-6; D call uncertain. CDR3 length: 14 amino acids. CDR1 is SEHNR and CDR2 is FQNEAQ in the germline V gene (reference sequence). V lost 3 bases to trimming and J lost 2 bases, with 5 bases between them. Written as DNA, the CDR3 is TGTGCCAGCAGCTTTGGCACTGGGGCCAACGTCCTGACTTTC. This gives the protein CASSFGTGANVLTF. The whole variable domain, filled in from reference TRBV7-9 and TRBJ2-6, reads DTGVSQNPRHKITKRGQNVTFRCDPISEHNRLYWYRQTLGQGPEFLTYFQNEAQLEKSRLLSDRFSAERPKGSFSTLEIQRTEQGDSAMYLCASSFGTGANVLTFGAGSRLTVL.

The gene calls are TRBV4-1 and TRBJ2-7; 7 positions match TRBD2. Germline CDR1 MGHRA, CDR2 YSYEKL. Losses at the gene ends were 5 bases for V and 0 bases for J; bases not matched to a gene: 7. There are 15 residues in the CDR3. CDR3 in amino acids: CASSIEGGSSYEQYF. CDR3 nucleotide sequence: TGCGCCAGCAGCATTGAGGGCGGGAGCTCCTACGAGCAGTACTTC.

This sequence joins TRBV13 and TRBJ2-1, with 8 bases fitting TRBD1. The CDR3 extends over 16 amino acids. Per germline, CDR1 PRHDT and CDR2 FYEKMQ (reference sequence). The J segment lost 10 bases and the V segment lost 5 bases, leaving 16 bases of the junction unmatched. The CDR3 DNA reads TGTGCCAGCAGCCCCACGAGACTCCAGGGGGCTAACGAGCAGTTCTTC. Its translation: CASSPTRLQGANEQFF.

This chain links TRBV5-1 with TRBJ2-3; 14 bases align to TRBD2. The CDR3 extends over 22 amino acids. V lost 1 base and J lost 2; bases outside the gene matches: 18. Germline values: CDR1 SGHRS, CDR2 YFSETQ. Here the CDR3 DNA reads TGCGCCAGCAGCTTGACGGAAAGGACTAGCGGGAGGTGGGGTATCTTCACAGATACGCAGTATTTT. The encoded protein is CASSLTERTSGRWGIFTDTQYF.

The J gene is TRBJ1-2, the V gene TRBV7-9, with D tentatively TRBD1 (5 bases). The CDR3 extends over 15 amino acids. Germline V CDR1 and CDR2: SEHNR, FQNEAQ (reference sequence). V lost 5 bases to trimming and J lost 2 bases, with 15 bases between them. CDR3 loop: CASSDSQVTNYGYTF. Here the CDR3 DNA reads TGTGCCAGCAGCGACTCACAGGTGACCAACTATGGCTACACCTTC.

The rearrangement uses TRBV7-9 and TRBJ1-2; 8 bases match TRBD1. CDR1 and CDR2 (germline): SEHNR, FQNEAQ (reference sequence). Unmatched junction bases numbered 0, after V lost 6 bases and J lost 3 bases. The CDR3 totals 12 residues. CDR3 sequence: CASRQGDYGYTF. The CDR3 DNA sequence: TGTGCCAGCAGACAGGGGGACTATGGCTACACCTTC.